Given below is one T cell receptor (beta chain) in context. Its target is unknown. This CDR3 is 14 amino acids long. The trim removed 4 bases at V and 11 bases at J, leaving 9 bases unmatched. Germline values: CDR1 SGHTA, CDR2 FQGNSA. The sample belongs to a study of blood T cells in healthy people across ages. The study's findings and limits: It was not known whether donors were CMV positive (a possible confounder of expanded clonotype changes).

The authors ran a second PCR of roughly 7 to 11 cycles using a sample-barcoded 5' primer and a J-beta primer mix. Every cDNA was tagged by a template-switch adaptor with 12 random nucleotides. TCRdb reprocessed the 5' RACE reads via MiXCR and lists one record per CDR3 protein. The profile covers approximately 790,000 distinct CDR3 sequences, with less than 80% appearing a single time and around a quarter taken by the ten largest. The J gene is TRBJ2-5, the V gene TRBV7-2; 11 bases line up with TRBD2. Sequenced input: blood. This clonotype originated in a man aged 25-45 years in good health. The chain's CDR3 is CASSSGTSGIGQYF. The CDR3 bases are TGTGCCAGCAGCTCCGGGACTAGCGGTATCGGGCAGTACTTC.